This TCR beta chain was sequenced during a study of blood T cell repertoires in COVID-19. Study background: T cells, B-cell-depleted T cells, or PBMCs provided the cDNA or gDNA that served as material.

The CDR3 totals 14 residues. Germline-derived CDR1 and CDR2 are LNHDA and SQIVND (reference sequence). V shed 3 bases and J shed 6 bases, with 14 bases lying between them. Original processing methods: Reference gene primer amplification gave estimated nucleated cell counts. Here immunoSEQ multiplex PCR was the method, and the copy in TCRdb shows in-frame clones only, minus some. For V, J and clone size, that table is used; D and trimming come from the DNA. This table has approximately 250,000 clones, roughly 84% appearing once. This clonotype originated in a human donor in a cohort sampled during active COVID-19. The chain joins TRBV19 to TRBJ1-2, with TRBD1 as a possible D gene (6 bases). The sequencing input was peripheral blood. The CDR3 is CASSIGRGAHGYTF. CDR3 nucleotide sequence: TGTGCCAGTAGTATCGGGAGGGGGGCGCATGGCTACACCTTC. The variable domain in full, with the rest retrieved from reference TRBV19 and TRBJ1-2, is DGGITQSPKYLFRKEGQNVTLSCEQNLNHDAMYWYRQDPGQGLRLIYYSQIVNDFQKGDIAEGYSVSREKKESFPLTVTSAQKNPTAFYLCASSIGRGAHGYTFGSGTRLTVV.